Listed here is a single TCR beta chain. The target of this receptor is not known. It has no much larger one-base neighbor in the sample; base qualities were not kept. This entry belongs to a study of blood T cell repertoires in COVID-19 (dated by TCRdb to about 2020). About the full investigation: The collaborator samples originated in the United States, Italy and Spain and spanned the acute and convalescent phases of COVID-19. The prospective study material was composed of cDNA or gDNA derived from T cells, B-cell-depleted T cells, or PBMCs. The repertoires were released in a freely available public database meant as a resource for research on the immune response to SARS-CoV-2. Samples were obtained from the ongoing ImmuneRACE study (first 160 participants) and from 1,254 subjects provided by 6 global collaborators. A de-identified subject ID, COVID-19 status, age in years and sex were almost always included in the sample metadata. HLA class I and class II types, where available, came from metadata supplied by the sample provider rather than from assay-based typing. The dataset comprised deeply sampled blood TCRbeta repertoires from subjects exposed to, actively infected with, or recovered from COVID-19. General study outcomes and caveats: Clinical and demographic metadata were provided uncurated, with the amount varying by source and participant.

The collaborating institutions used their own protocols to collect whole blood in K2EDTA tubes. For TCRbeta analysis, collaborators shipped samples as frozen whole blood, isolated PBMCs, or DNA extracted from either of those sample types. TCRbeta CDR3 regions were amplified from genomic DNA using the immunoSEQ Assay, a bias-controlled multiplex PCR. In the original analysis: The number of nucleated cells in each sample was estimated by amplification of reference gene primers within the assay. To quantify the absolute abundance of each unique TCRbeta CDR3 rearrangement, sequence reads were collapsed and filtered. For each sample, productive Simpson clonality was calculated as the square root of Simpson's diversity index over productive rearrangements. The immuneACCESS repertoire file appears here via TCRdb, limited to in-frame rearrangements. These files lack a portion of the clones; in checked studies, under half of the deficit traces to unresolved V genes, and the cause of the others is not known. D and trimming come from the DNA, and the V and J calls and clone size come from that table. The sample contains about 74,000 clones, more than 75% of them found a single time. The ten largest clones add up to 15% to 19% of the sample.

The sequenced material came from peripheral blood. This TCR came from a human donor in a cohort sampled during active COVID-19.

The DNA sequence reads TGTGCCAGCAGCTTAAGTGATCGGGTAGACTCCTACGAGCAGTACTTC. Its coded protein is CASSLSDRVDSYEQYF. The chain links TRBV7-2 with TRBJ2-7; the D gene is not confidently resolved. At the junction V is shortened by 2 bases and J by 0 bases, with 14 bases in between. Sequences SGHTA (CDR1) and FQGNSA (CDR2) are obtained from the germline V gene. Including the terminal cysteine and phenylalanine, the CDR3 comprises 16 residues. Just the 48-base CDR3 DNA is kept, in frame starting at base 1.